This is a list of T cell receptor beta chains from one sample in a study of blood T cell repertoires in COVID-19. Using immunoSEQ multiplex PCR, the repertoire was profiled, and TCRdb retains in-frame clones only, with some absent. The sample lists 110,000 to 150,000 clones, more than 75% occurring once. Sequenced material: peripheral blood. Receptor source: an elderly man with acute or convalescent COVID-19. Both conserved end residues are part of each CDR3. Each record gives: D gene, J gene, V gene, clone size, CDR3 DNA, CDR3 protein. A D gene is named only where the DNA matches it firmly. The size entry is marked missing in some rows and otherwise reads once, few, many or a size class.

>TRBD1|TRBJ1-6|TRBV19|.
TGTGCCAGTAGTCTTCCGGGACAGAAGAGCTCCTATAATTCACCCCTCCACTTT
CASSLPGQKSSYNSPLHF
>TRBD2|TRBJ2-3|TRBV3-1/TRBV3-2|.
TGTGCCAGCAGCCAAGTGTACAGCGGGGGTAGCACAGATACGCAGTATTTT
CASSQVYSGGSTDTQYF
>.|TRBJ1-4|TRBV18|.
TGTGCCAGCTCCTCCCTGGGAGATGAAAAACTGTTTTTT
CASSSLGDEKLFF
>.|TRBJ2-3|TRBV12-3/TRBV12-4|.
TGTGCCAGCAGTCTCAGTATCACAGATACGCAGTATTTT
CASSLSITDTQYF
>.|TRBJ1-2|TRBV11-2|.
TGTGCCAGCAGCTTAGATCTCTCGAGGGCGGACGAGCATGGCTACACCTTC
CASSLDLSRADEHGYTF
>TRBD2|TRBJ2-3|TRBV25-1|.
TGTGCCAGCAGTGAATACGGGGGGGCCAACACAGATACGCAGTATTTT
CASSEYGGANTDTQYF
>TRBD1|TRBJ2-7|TRBV5-4|.
TGTGCCAGCAGCAGGGACAGGGTCTACGAGCAGTACTTC
CASSRDRVYEQYF
>TRBD1|TRBJ2-5|TRBV4-1|.
TGCGCCAGCAGCCCCAGACGGGGACAGCAAGAGACCCAGTACTTC
CASSPRRGQQETQYF
>.|TRBJ1-4|TRBV27|.
TGTGCCAGCAGTTTTCGCGGATCTGAGGGAAAACTGTTTTTT
CASSFRGSEGKLFF
>TRBD1|TRBJ1-2|TRBV7-9|.
TGTGCCAGCAGCCGTCCCGGGACAGGGGGATGGGGCGTCCATGGCTACACCTTC
CASSRPGTGGWGVHGYTF
>TRBD1|TRBJ1-2|TRBV29-1|.
TGCAGCACTGGGACAGGGGTCGGGTATGGCTACACCTTC
CSTGTGVGYGYTF
>TRBD1|TRBJ1-5|TRBV19|few
TGTGCCAGTAAAAGACAGGGCTATCAGCCCCAGCATTTT
CASKRQGYQPQHF
>.|TRBJ1-2|TRBV9|.
TGTGCCAGCAGCCACCTTAACGGGGGTAGCTATGGCTACACCTTC
CASSHLNGGSYGYTF
>.|TRBJ1-2|TRBV7-3|.
TGTGCCAGCAGCTTGCTAGAGGGTTCCGGCTACACCTTC
CASSLLEGSGYTF
>.|TRBJ1-2|TRBV30|few
TGTGCCTGGACCCCTACCTATGACAGCCGAAGATACTGGAGCTATGGCTACACCTTC
CAWTPTYDSRRYWSYGYTF
>.|TRBJ1-1|TRBV7-2|.
TGTGCCAGCAGCTTGGGGGGGCGGGGAGCTTTCTTT
CASSLGGRGAFF
>.|TRBJ2-7|TRBV29-1|.
TGCAGCGTTGAAAGTGAGGGGGCCTACGAGCAGTACTTC
CSVESEGAYEQYF
>TRBD1|TRBJ2-3|TRBV5-6|.
TGTGCCAGCAGCTTGGCTAACAGGGGAGATACGCAGTATTTT
CASSLANRGDTQYF
>.|TRBJ2-3|TRBV3-1/TRBV3-2|few
TGTGCCAGCAGTCGAGGAGGCCAAGATACGCAGTATTTT
CASSRGGQDTQYF
>.|TRBJ1-5|TRBV5-1|.
TGCGCCAGCAGCTTGGACTCAGGGGTGACCCAGCCCCAGCATTTT
CASSLDSGVTQPQHF
>.|TRBJ2-7|TRBV14|.
TGTGCCAGCAGCCGGCAAACAGGGAACTACGAGCAGTACTTC
CASSRQTGNYEQYF
>.|TRBJ1-6|TRBV18|.
TGTGCCAGCTCAGGGAGGACAAAAGAATATAATTCACCCCTCCACTTT
CASSGRTKEYNSPLHF
>.|TRBJ1-2|TRBV7-9|.
TGTGCCAGCAGCCTTGGACAGAACTACTATGGCTACACCTTC
CASSLGQNYYGYTF
>.|TRBJ1-6|TRBV2|.
TGTGCCAGCACTCGGGATTCACCCCTCCACTTT
CASTRDSPLHF
>.|TRBJ2-2|TRBV11-2|.
TGTGCCAGCAGCTTAGGGATGGGGCCGCACACCGGGGAGCTGTTTTTT
CASSLGMGPHTGELFF
>.|TRBJ1-1|TRBV4-3|few
TGCGCCAGCAGCCAAGACAGGGCGAGCACTGAAGCTTTCTTT
CASSQDRASTEAFF
>.|TRBJ1-5|TRBV6-5|.
TGTGCCAGCAGTTACCAGGGCCTCAATCAGCCCCAGCATTTT
CASSYQGLNQPQHF
>TRBD1|TRBJ1-2|TRBV2|.
TGTGCCAGCAGGAAGGACAGGGGAACATATGGCTACACCTTC
CASRKDRGTYGYTF